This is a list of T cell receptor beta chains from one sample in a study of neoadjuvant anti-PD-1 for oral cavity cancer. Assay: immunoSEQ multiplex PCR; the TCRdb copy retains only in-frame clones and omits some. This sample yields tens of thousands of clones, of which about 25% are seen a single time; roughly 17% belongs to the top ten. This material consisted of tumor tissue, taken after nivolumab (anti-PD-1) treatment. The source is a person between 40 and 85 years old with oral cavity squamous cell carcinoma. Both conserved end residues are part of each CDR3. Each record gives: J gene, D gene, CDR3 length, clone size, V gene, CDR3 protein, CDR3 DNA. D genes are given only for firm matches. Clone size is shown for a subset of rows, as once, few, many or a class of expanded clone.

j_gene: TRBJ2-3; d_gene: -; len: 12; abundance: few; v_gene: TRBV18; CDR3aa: CASSPTTDTQYF; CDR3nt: TGTGCCAGCTCGCCTACCACAGATACGCAGTATTTT
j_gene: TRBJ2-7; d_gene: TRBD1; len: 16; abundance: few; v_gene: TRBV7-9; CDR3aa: CASSGYRDRNSYEQYF; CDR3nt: TGTGCCAGCAGCGGATACCGGGACAGAAACTCCTACGAGCAGTACTTC
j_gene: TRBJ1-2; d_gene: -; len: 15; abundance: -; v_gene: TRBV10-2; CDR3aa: CASSELLGASYGYTF; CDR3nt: TGCGCCAGCAGTGAGTTATTGGGGGCGAGCTATGGCTACACCTTC
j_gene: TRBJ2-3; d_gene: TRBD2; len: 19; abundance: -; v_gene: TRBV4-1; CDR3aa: CASSQGLAGGMGSTDTQYF; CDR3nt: TGCGCCAGCAGCCAAGGACTAGCGGGAGGGATGGGGAGCACAGATACGCAGTATTTT
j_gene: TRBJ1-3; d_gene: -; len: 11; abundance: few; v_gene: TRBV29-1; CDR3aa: CSGNLGNTIYF; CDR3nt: TGCAGCGGGAATTTAGGAAACACCATATATTTT
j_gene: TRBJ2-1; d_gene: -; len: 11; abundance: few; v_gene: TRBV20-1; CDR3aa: CSAGRRDEQFF; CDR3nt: TGCAGTGCGGGACGGAGAGATGAGCAGTTCTTC
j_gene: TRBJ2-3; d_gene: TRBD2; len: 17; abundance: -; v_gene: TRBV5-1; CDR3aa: CASSFRSGLASTDTQYF; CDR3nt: TGCGCCAGCAGCTTTCGATCGGGACTAGCGAGCACAGATACGCAGTATTTT
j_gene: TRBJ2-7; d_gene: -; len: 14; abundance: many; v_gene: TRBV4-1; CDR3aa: CASSQDLSGKEQYF; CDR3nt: TGCGCCAGCAGCCAAGATTTGTCGGGGAAGGAGCAGTACTTC
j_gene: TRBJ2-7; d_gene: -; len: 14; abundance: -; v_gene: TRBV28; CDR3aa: CASSLRRAGYEQYF; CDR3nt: TGTGCCAGCAGTTTGCGGAGAGCTGGGTACGAGCAGTACTTC
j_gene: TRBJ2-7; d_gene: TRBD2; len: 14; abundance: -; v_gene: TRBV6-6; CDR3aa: CASNTGGVTYEQYF; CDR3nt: TGTGCCAGCAATACCGGGGGGGTTACCTACGAGCAGTACTTC
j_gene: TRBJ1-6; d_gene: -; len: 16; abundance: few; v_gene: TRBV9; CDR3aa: CASSGDSSSYNSPLHF; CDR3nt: TGTGCCAGCAGCGGCGACTCCAGCTCCTATAATTCACCCCTCCACTTT
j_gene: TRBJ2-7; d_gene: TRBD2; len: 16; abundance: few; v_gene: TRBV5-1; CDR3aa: CASSLGLAEGSYEQYF; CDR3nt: TGCGCCAGCAGCTTAGGACTAGCGGAAGGCTCCTACGAGCAGTACTTC
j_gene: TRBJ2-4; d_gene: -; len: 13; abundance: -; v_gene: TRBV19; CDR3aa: CASSMQPKNIQYF; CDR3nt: TGTGCCAGTAGTATGCAGCCCAAAAACATTCAGTACTTC
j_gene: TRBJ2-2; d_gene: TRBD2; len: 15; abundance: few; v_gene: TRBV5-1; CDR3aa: CASSTQGTSSGELFF; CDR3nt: TGCGCCAGCAGCACACAGGGGACTAGCAGCGGGGAGCTGTTTTTT
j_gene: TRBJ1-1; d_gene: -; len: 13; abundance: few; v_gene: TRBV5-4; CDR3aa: CASSLVSHHEAFF; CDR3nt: TGTGCCAGCAGCTTGGTCTCCCATCATGAAGCTTTCTTT
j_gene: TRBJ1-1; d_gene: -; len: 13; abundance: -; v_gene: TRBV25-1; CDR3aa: CASSRVLNTEAFF; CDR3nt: TGTGCCAGCAGCAGGGTTTTGAACACTGAAGCTTTCTTT
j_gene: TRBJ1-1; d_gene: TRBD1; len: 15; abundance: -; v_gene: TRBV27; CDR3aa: CASSGPGGAVTEAFF; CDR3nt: TGTGCCAGCAGTGGCCCAGGGGGCGCGGTCACTGAAGCTTTCTTT
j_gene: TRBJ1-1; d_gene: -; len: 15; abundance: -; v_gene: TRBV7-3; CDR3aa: CASSPGGGMNTEAFF; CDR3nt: TGTGCCAGCAGCCCCGGCGGGGGGATGAACACTGAAGCTTTCTTT
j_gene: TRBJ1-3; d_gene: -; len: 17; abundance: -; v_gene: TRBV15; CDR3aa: CATSRNGRSSRGNTIYF; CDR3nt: TGTGCCACCAGCAGAAATGGGCGTAGCTCGCGTGGAAACACCATATATTTT
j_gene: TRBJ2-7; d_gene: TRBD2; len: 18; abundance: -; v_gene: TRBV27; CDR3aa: CASRTLGLAGGGSYEQYF; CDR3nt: TGTGCCAGCAGGACCTTGGGACTAGCGGGAGGTGGCTCCTACGAGCAGTACTTC
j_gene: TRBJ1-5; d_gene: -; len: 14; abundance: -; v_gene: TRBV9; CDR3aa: CASSVGDVNQPQHF; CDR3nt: TGTGCCAGCAGCGTAGGGGACGTAAATCAGCCCCAGCATTTT
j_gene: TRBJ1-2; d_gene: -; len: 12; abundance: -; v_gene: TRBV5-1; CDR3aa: CASSLMGDGYTF; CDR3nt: TGCGCCAGCAGCTTGATGGGGGATGGCTACACCTTC
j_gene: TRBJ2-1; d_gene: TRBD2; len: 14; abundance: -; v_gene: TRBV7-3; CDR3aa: CASRASGSYNEQFF; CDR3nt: TGTGCCAGCAGGGCTAGCGGGAGCTACAATGAGCAGTTCTTC
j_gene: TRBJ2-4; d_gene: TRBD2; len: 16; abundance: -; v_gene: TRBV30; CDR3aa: CAWSVLGGGAKNIQYF; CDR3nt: TGTGCCTGGAGTGTACTGGGGGGGGGAGCCAAAAACATTCAGTACTTC
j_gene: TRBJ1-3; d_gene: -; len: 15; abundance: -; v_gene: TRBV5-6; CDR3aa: CASSSAGRQRNTIYF; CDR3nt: TGTGCCAGCAGCTCCGCAGGGAGGCAGCGGAACACCATATATTTT
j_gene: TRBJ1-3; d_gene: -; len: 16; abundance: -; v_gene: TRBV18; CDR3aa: CASSPMDSFSGNTIYF; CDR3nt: TGTGCCAGCTCACCAATGGACAGCTTCTCTGGAAACACCATATATTTT
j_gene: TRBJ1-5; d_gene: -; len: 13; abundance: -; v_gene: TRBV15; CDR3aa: CATSRVLDQPQHF; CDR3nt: TGTGCCACCAGCAGAGTTCTAGATCAGCCCCAGCATTTT
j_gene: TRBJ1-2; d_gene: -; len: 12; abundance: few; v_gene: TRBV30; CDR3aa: CAWDGGFGGYTF; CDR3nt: TGTGCCTGGGACGGAGGGTTTGGGGGCTACACCTTC
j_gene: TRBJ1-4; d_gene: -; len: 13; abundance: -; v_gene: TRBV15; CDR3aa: CATSRGQNEKLFF; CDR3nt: TGTGCCACCAGCAGGGGGCAAAATGAAAAACTGTTTTTT
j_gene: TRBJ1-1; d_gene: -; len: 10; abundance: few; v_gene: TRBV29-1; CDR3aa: CSVDGGEAFF; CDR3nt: TGCAGCGTTGACGGGGGGGAAGCTTTCTTT
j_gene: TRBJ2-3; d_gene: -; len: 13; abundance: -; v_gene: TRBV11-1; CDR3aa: CASSLNRADTQYF; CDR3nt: TGTGCCAGCAGCCTAAATCGTGCAGATACGCAGTATTTT
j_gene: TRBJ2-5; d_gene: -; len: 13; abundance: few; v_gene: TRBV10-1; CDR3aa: CASSETLEATQYF; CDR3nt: TGCGCCAGCAGTGAGACGTTAGAGGCGACCCAGTACTTC
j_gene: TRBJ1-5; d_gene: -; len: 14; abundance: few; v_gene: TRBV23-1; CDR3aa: CASSQSRTAGPQHF; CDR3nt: TGCGCCAGCAGTCAATCGCGGACCGCTGGCCCCCAGCATTTT
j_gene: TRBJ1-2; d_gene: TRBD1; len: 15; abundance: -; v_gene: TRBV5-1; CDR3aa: CASSSGQGDDYGYTF; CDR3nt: TGCGCCAGCAGCAGCGGACAGGGGGACGACTATGGCTACACCTTC
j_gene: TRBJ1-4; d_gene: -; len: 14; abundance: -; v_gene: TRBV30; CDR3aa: CAWSALATNEKLFF; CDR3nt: TGTGCCTGGTCCGCACTTGCAACTAATGAAAAACTGTTTTTT
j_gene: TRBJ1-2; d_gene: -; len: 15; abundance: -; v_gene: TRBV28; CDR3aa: CASSLGQTLGYGYTF; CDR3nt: TGTGCCAGCAGTTTAGGACAGACCCTCGGCTATGGCTACACCTTC
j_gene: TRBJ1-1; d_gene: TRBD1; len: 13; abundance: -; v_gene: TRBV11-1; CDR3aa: CASSRQGNTEAFF; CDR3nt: TGTGCCAGCAGCCGACAGGGTAACACTGAAGCTTTCTTT
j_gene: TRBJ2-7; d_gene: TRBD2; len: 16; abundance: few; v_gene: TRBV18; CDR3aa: CASSPGLAGSLGEQYF; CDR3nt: TGTGCCAGCTCACCTGGACTAGCGGGATCCCTTGGCGAGCAGTACTTC
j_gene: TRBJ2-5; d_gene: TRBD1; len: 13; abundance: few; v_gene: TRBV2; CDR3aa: CASSLGQKETQYF; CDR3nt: TGTGCCAGCAGTTTGGGACAGAAAGAGACCCAGTACTTC
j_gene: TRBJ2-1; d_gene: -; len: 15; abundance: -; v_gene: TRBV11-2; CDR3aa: CASSLAGLHYNEQFF; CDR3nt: TGTGCCAGCAGCTTAGCGGGCTTACACTACAATGAGCAGTTCTTC
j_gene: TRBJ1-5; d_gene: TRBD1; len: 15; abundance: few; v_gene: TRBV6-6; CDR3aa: CASREDRVSNQPQHF; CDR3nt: TGTGCCAGCAGGGAGGACAGGGTTAGCAATCAGCCCCAGCATTTT
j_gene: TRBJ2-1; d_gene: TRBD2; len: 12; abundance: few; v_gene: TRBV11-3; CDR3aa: CASSRGESEQFF; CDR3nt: TGTGCCAGCAGCCGGGGGGAGAGTGAGCAGTTCTTC
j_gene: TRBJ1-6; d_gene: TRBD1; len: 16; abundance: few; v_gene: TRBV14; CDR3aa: CASSQEATGMASPLHF; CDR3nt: TGTGCCAGCAGCCAAGAGGCGACAGGGATGGCTTCACCCCTCCACTTT
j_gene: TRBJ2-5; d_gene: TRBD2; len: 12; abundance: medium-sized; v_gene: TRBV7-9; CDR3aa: CASSPGLPTQYF; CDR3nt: TGTGCCAGCAGTCCGGGACTACCGACCCAGTACTTC
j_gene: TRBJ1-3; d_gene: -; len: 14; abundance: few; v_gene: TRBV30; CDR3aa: CACSLGNAGNTIYF; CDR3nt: TGTGCCTGCTCCCTCGGGAATGCTGGAAACACCATATATTTT
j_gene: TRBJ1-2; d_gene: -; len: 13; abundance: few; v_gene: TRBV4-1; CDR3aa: CASSFTGSYGYTF; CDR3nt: TGCGCCAGCAGCTTTACAGGGAGCTATGGCTACACCTTC
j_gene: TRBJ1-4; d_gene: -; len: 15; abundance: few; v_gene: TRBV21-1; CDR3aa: CASSNGDSVNEKLFF; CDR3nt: TGTGCCAGCAGCAACGGGGACAGCGTTAATGAAAAACTGTTTTTT
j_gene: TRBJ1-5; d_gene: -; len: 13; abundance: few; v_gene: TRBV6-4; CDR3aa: CASSEAGSGVQHF; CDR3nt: TGTGCCAGCAGTGAGGCAGGTTCGGGGGTCCAGCATTTT
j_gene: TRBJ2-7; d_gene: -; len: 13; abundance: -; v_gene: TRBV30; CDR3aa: CAERDPGKREQYF; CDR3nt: TGTGCCGAAAGGGATCCTGGGAAGCGGGAGCAGTACTTC
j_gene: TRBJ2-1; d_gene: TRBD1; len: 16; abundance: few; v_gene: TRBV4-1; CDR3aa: CASSLPGQGAVTEQFF; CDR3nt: TGCGCCAGCAGCCTACCGGGACAGGGGGCAGTTACTGAGCAGTTCTTC
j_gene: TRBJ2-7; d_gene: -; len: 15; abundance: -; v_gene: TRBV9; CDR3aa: CASSAPQGQSPEQYF; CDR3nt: TGTGCCAGCAGCGCCCCACAGGGACAATCTCCCGAGCAGTACTTC
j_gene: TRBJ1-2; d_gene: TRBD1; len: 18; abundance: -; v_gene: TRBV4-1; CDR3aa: CASSPKILRDRAYYGYTF; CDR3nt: TGCGCCAGCAGCCCGAAAATCCTTAGGGACAGGGCCTACTATGGCTACACCTTC